Sequencing of this T cell receptor (beta chain) was carried out in a study of T-cell reconstitution after alpha-beta-depleted transplantation in children. Whole-study results and caveats: Some patients' high day-60 TCRbeta diversity was traced to surviving recipient T cells and thymic progenitors. Two months or so post-transplant, alpha-beta T cells reportedly derived from several hundred expanded graft clones. Newly generated T cells supplied most T-cell counts and diversity one year post-transplant.

CDR3 length: 18 amino acids. The V gene's germline CDR1 is SGHTA and CDR2 FQGNSA. The trim removed 4 bases at V and 5 bases at J, leaving 12 bases unmatched. A TCRbeta library incorporating unique molecular identifiers was prepared. TCRdb reanalysed the PCR reads using MiXCR and keeps one entry per CDR3 protein. The table lists 250,000 to 300,000 distinct CDR3 sequences, less than 9.5% of them singletons. With respect to this clonotype: Its antigen remains unknown.

The clonotype comes from a female patient aged 2 to 10 who had a stem cell transplant for Fanconi anemia, so the T cells may come from the graft donor. The chain carries TRBV7-2 and TRBJ2-1, with 12 bases identical to TRBD2. The specimen was peripheral blood, collected 360 days after TCRalphabeta/CD19-depleted stem cell transplant. Written as DNA, the CDR3 is TGTGCCAGCAGCTCCGTAAAGCCGTCTAGCGGGAGGGACAATGAGCAGTTCTTC. This codes for CASSSVKPSSGRDNEQFF. Full variable domain (rest looked up from reference TRBV7-2 and TRBJ2-1): GAGVSQSPSNKVTEKGKDVELRCDPISGHTALYWYRQSLGQGLEFLIYFQGNSAPDKSGLPSDRFSAERTGGSVSTLTIQRTQQEDSAVYLCASSSVKPSSGRDNEQFFGPGTRLTVL.